Below, one T cell receptor (beta chain) is given with its context. This clone was detected once. It has no known antigen specificity. Base qualities are not provided; no much larger clone lies one nucleotide away. Taken from the germline V gene, the CDR1 and CDR2 loops are MDHEN and SYDVKM. The cysteine opens and the phenylalanine closes a CDR3 of 17 amino acids. Left in the record is the CDR3 DNA by itself, 51 bases read in frame from the first base. The germline V and J ends show losses of 5 bases and 0 bases respectively, and no gene match explains 13 bases of the junction. The data were obtained in a study of shared clonotypes between healthy human individuals (dated by TCRdb to about 2020). Background for the entire study: A few men and a couple of women, aged 18 to 49 years, made up the cohort. Per donor, three plates each were used for CD4 naive and CD4 memory, two for CD8 naive, and one for CD8 memory. Blood TCR repertoires of five healthy adults were deeply sequenced to estimate repertoire size and the extent of clonotype sharing between individuals. Libraries were prepared and TCR repertoires were sequenced by different laboratories using diverse techniques, in order to increase sequencing depth and limit assay-specific biases. Leukapheresis yielded between about 0.94 and 8.9 billion PBMCs per donor.

The donors were healthy, HIV-negative adults with no recently reported acute infections or vaccinations. Only Caucasian adults living in Nashville, Tennessee, USA were represented among the donors. CD4+ T cells were enriched by magnetic negative selection; naive cells were then positively selected on CD45RA, and the negative fraction formed the memory subset. After blood collection by leukapheresis, PBMCs were isolated using Ficoll-Histopaque density gradient centrifugation and then cryopreserved in the vapor phase of liquid nitrogen. Analytical flow cytometry was used to check the purity and quantity of each magnetically sorted T cell population. Genomic DNA was isolated from each sorted fraction and quantified by UV absorbance on a Nanodrop 2000c. Findings and caveats that apply to the study as a whole: The small number of donors limited the genetic and exposure-history diversity represented. Sampling was restricted to blood, and TCR repertoires in tissues likely differ from the TCR repertoires found in blood. Compared with non-shared clonotypes, clonotypes shared by all four sorted-subset donors had higher generation probabilities. Pairwise subsampling indicated that sequencing depth was expected to affect the degree of clonotype sharing among donors. Naive subsets generally had larger estimated clonotype richness than memory subsets did. Sharing across a handful of donors was observed for 4.5% to 6.5% of naive CD4, under 4% of naive CD8, about 2.5% of memory CD4, and around 0.42% of memory CD8 clonotypes. Rarefaction of sorted-subset datasets indicated incomplete sequencing despite the large sequencing depth.

Using the deep immunoSEQ assay, multiplex PCR amplified TCR CDR3 regions from genomic DNA. For each cell subset, the extracted genomic DNA was distributed evenly across all wells of several immunoSEQ 96-well plates, and each plate served as one replicate. Each replicate PCR for sorted subsets received about 210 ng genomic DNA, equal to about 30,000 T cell genomes. Purified libraries were quantified with a Qubit 3.0 fluorometer, sized on a Bioanalyzer 2100, and re-quantified with the KAPA Library Quantification kit. Every immunoSEQ 96-well plate was sequenced on a dedicated single-read 150-cycle Illumina NextSeq 550 flow cell. The study's processing was this. Because only junctional sequences without quality scores were contained in the immunoSEQ output, filtering matching that applied to full-length reads could not be performed. Sequences were annotated with PyIR, a Python wrapper for IgBLAST v1.9, and V/J genes and CDR3 were assigned using IMGT germline references. Reads with weak V/J assignments (E-value above 1e-6), missing CDR3, stop codons, out-of-frame junctions, or ambiguous translated residues were removed. V3J clonotypes were defined by identical inferred V gene, J gene, and CDR3 amino acid sequence. Percentage overlap between repertoires was computed as shared unique clonotypes divided by the size of the smaller repertoire. RTK rarefaction, the Chao1 estimator, and Recon v2.1 estimates of unobserved clonotypes were used to assess repertoire richness. For all TCRbeta clonotypes obtained by the gDNA method from a few donors, generation probabilities were computed with OLGA. As stored in TCRdb, this immuneACCESS dataset retains in-frame rearrangements with V and J assigned. A fraction of the clones does not appear; measured against another copy, unresolved V genes explain less than half of the discrepancy, and the remainder lacks a known reason. V and J calls and clone size are as listed in that table; D and trimming were resolved from the DNA. This sample gives 1.6 million or so clones in total; roughly 96% of them show up just once. The ten largest clones represent roughly 1.2% of the sample.

The sequenced sample consisted of naive CD4+ T cells sorted from blood. In the paper's terms, the cell subset or site label means: CD45RA+ positively selected. In this chain, TRBV28 is recombined with TRBJ2-7, and 7 junction bases match TRBD2. This sequence was found in a man in his thirties or forties in good health. The nucleotides read TGTGCCAGCAGTAAGCGGGGTCCGGGGCGGGCCTCCTACGAGCAGTACTTC. Translation gives CASSKRGPGRASYEQYF.